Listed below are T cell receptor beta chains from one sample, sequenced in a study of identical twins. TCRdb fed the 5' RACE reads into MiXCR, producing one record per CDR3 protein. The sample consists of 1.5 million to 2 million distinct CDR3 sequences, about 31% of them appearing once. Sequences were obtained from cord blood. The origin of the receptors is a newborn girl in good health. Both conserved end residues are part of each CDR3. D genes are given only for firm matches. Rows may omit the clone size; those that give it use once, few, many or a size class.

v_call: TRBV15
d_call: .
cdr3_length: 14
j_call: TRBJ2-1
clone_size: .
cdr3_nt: TGTGCCACCAGCCCAGGGGCCCCCTACAATGAGCAGTTCTTC
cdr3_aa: CATSPGAPYNEQFF

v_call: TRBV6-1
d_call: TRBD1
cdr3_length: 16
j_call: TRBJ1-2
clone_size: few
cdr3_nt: TGTGCCAGCAGTGAAGCGACAGGGGGCCGTAACTATGGCTACACCTTC
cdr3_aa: CASSEATGGRNYGYTF

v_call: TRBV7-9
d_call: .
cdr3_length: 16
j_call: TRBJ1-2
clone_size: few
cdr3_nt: TGTGCCAGCAGCTTAGTCACATCTACACGTAACTATGGCTACACCTTC
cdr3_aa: CASSLVTSTRNYGYTF

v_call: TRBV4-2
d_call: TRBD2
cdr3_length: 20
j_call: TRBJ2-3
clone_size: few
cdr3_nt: TGTGCCAGCAGCCAAGATAATTGGCTAGCGGGAGGGCCATTAACAGATACGCAGTATTTT
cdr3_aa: CASSQDNWLAGGPLTDTQYF

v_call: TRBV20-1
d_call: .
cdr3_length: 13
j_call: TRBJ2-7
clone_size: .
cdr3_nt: TGCAGTGCTAGACGGGATTACCCCTACGAGCAGTACTTC
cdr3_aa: CSARRDYPYEQYF

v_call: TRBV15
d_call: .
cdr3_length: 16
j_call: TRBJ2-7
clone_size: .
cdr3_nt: TGTGCCACCAGCAGTCCGCATGGAAGCTCCTACAATGAGCAGTACTTC
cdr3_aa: CATSSPHGSSYNEQYF

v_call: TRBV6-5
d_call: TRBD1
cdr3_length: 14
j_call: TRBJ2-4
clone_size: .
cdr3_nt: TGTGCCAGCACCAGGACAGGGAGCAAAAACATTCAGTACTTC
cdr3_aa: CASTRTGSKNIQYF

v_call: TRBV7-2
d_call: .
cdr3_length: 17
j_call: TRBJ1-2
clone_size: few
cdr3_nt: TGTGCCAGCAGCTTATTGGCACCCTCCCTGGCTAACTATGGCTACACCTTC
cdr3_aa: CASSLLAPSLANYGYTF

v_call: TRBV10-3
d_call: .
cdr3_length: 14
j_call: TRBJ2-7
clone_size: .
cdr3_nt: TGTGCCATCAGTGAGTCGAGGGCCTCCTACGAGCAGTACTTC
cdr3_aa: CAISESRASYEQYF

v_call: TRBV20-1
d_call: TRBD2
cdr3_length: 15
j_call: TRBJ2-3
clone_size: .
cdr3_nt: TGCAGTGCCCAAAACAGACTAGCGAGCACAGATACGCAGTATTTT
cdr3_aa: CSAQNRLASTDTQYF

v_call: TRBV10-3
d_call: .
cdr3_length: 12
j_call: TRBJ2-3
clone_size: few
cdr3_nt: TGTGCCATCAGTAACCGGGCCGATACGCAGTATTTT
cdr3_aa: CAISNRADTQYF

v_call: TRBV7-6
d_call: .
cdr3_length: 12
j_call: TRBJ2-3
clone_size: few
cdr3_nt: TGTGCCAGCAGCTCATGGATGGATACGCAGTATTTT
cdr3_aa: CASSSWMDTQYF

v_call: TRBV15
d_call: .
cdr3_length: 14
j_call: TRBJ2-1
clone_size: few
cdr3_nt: TGTGCCACCAAAACGGGACTTTTATACAATGAGCAGTTCTTC
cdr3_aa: CATKTGLLYNEQFF

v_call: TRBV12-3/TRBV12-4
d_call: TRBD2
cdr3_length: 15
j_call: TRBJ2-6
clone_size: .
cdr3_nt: TGTGCCAGCAGTTTCGGGGGGGCTGGGGCCAACGTCCTGACTTTC
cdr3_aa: CASSFGGAGANVLTF

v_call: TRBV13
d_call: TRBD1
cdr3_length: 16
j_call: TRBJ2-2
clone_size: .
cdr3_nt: TGTGCCAGCAGCTTAGGCCGGGACAGGGACACCGGGGAGCTGTTTTTT
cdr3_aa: CASSLGRDRDTGELFF

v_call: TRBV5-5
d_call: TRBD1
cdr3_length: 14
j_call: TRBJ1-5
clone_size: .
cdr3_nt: TGTGCCAGCAGGAAGGGACAGGGGAGTCAGCCCCAGCATTTT
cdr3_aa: CASRKGQGSQPQHF